These 10 T cell receptor beta chains originate from one sample sequenced in a study of human T cells and chemical hapten exposure. MiXCR, run by TCRdb on the RACE reads, gives a single entry per CDR3 protein. Altogether just over 350,000 distinct CDR3 sequences are present, more than 5% being singletons, with the ten largest covering about 5%. Time point denoted: patch test 2, 6 weeks after DPC sensitization. Regarding treatment: therapeutic diphenylcyclopropenone sensitization with weekly scalp DPC. Sample: whole blood, taken in connection with sensitization to the hapten diphenylcyclopropenone (DPC). Receptors originate from a woman between 18 and 29 years old with alopecia areata. Some clones in this sample may be carry-over from other donors' samples.

This clonotype was counted at least ten times. The J gene is TRBJ2-6, the V gene TRBV28, with a tentative D call TRBD2 (5 bases). This CDR3 region has 15 residues. Germline assignment: CDR1 MDHEN and CDR2 SYDVKM. Trimming cost V 7 bases and J 0 bases, with 10 bases left between them. The CDR3 coding sequence is TGTGCCAGCAAGAGGAGGAGCTCTGGGGCCAACGTCCTGACTTTC. Translation: CASKRRSSGANVLTF.

This clonotype was observed at least ten times. This sequence joins TRBV9 and TRBJ1-2; 7 bases line up with TRBD1. The CDR3 is 18 residues long. Looked up from germline, CDR1 is SGDLS and CDR2 is YYNGEE. With V trimmed by 3 bases and J by 3 bases, 17 bases remained unmatched. CDR3 amino acids: CASSAGEGGPASDYGYTF. For the CDR3, the DNA is TGTGCCAGCAGCGCAGGGGAAGGGGGCCCAGCCTCTGACTATGGCTACACCTTC.

This clonotype was recorded at least ten times. The chain joins TRBV5-1 to TRBJ1-5, with TRBD1 as a possible D gene (6 bases). Trimming removed 4 bases from V and 2 bases from J, with 13 bases in between. The CDR3 covers 15 residues. Germline V gene lookup returns CDR1 SGHRS and CDR2 YFSETQ. In DNA form, the CDR3 reads TGCGCCAGCAGCCCCGAGGACAGCCGCAATCAGCCCCAGCATTTT. It codes for CASSPEDSRNQPQHF.

This clonotype showed up just a few times. This chain joins TRBV11-2 and TRBJ2-3, with TRBD2 matching over 8 bases. Germline loops: CDR1 SGHAT, CDR2 FQNNGV. J gave up 0 bases and V 4 bases, and 6 bases lay outside the gene matches. The CDR3 is 16 residues long. The CDR3 here is CASSSEAGGSTDTQYF. The CDR3 DNA reads as TGTGCCAGCAGCTCCGAGGCGGGGGGTAGCACAGATACGCAGTATTTT.

This clonotype appeared a few times. The genes are TRBV4-3 and TRBJ1-1, with D uncertain. The CDR3 loop spans 14 amino acids. V was clipped by 0 bases and J by 10 bases, with 15 bases between them. Germline CDR1 reads LGHNA; CDR2 reads YSLEER. CDR3 coding DNA: TGCGCCAGCAGCCAAGACCTCCTAGGCCCCATAGCTTTCTTT. Amino acids: CASSQDLLGPIAFF.

This clonotype was counted at least ten times. The V call is TRBV4-1, the J call TRBJ1-1; D is undetermined. The V gene's germline CDR1 is MGHRA and CDR2 YSYEKL. The CDR3 runs 14 residues. Trimming took off 6 bases at V and 1 base at J, with 12 bases between the two ends. The CDR3 sequence: CASSRDTWNTEAFF. CDR3 DNA sequence: TGCGCCAGCAGTCGTGACACCTGGAACACTGAAGCTTTCTTT.

The CDR3 reads CASSQDRPGGPEYF. CDR3 nucleotides: TGCGCCAGCAGCCAAGATAGGCCAGGGGGGCCAGAGTATTTT. The rearrangement uses TRBV4-3 and TRBJ2-3, with D possibly TRBD1 on 7 matching bases. This CDR3 has 14 residues. Trimming shortened V by 0 bases and J by 13 bases, and 17 bases separated the two germline ends. Germline V gives CDR1 LGHNA, CDR2 YSLEER.

The table lists this clonotype with many counts. The rearrangement uses TRBV7-2 and TRBJ2-7; D unclear. V was shortened by 0 bases and J by 1 base, with 4 bases between the two germline ends. The germline CDR1 and CDR2 sequences are SGHTA and FQGNSA. The CDR3 is made up of 13 amino acids. This chain's CDR3 is CASSLALSYEQYF. The CDR3 DNA reads TGTGCCAGCAGCTTAGCCCTATCCTACGAGCAGTACTTC.

This clonotype has more than one count but fewer than ten. The chain carries TRBV9 and TRBJ2-5, with TRBD2 matching over 11 bases. J lost 5 bases, V lost 0 bases, and 9 bases had no gene match. From germline, CDR1 is SGDLS and CDR2 YYNGEE. This CDR3 contains 17 residues. CDR3 in DNA: TGTGCCAGCAGCGTAGTGGGTAGCGGGGGGGCCCAGGAGACCCAGTACTTC. Translation: CASSVVGSGGAQETQYF.

This clonotype showed up just a few times. The chain combines TRBV20-1 with TRBJ1-1, with D possibly being TRBD1 (5 bases). From germline, CDR1 is DFQATT and CDR2 SNEGSKA (reference sequence). Trimming pared 8 bases from V and 5 bases from J, leaving 15 bases between. CDR3 length: 12 residues. CDR3 nucleotides: TGCAGTCAGCAGATCAGGGAGACTGAAGCTTTCTTT. It codes for CSQQIRETEAFF.